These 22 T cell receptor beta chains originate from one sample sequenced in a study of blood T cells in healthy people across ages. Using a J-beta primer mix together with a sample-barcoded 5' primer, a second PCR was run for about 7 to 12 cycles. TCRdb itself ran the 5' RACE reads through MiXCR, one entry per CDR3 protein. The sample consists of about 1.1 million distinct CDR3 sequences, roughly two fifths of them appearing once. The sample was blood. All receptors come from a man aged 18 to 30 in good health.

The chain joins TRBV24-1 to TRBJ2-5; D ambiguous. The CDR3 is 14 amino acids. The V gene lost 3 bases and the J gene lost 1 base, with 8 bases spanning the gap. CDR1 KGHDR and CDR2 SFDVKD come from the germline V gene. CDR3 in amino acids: CATSDVLTQETQYF. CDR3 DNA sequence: TGTGCCACCAGTGATGTGCTCACCCAAGAGACCCAGTACTTC.

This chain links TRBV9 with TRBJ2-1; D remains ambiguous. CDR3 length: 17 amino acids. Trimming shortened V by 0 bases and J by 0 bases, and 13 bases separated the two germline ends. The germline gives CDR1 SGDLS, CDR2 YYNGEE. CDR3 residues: CASSVVGSLFSYNEQFF. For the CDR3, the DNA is TGTGCCAGCAGCGTAGTAGGCAGCCTTTTCTCCTACAATGAGCAGTTCTTC. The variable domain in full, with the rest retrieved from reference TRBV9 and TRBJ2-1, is DSGVTQTPKHLITATGQRVTLRCSPRSGDLSVYWYQQSLDQGLQFLIQYYNGEERAKGNILERFSAQQFPDLHSELNLSSLELGDSALYFCASSVVGSLFSYNEQFFGPGTRLTVL.

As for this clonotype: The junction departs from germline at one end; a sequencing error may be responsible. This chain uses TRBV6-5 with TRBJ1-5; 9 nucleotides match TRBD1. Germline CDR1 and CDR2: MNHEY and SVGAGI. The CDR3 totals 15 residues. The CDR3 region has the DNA TGTGCCAACAGTACTGGACAGGGGCGCAATCAGCCCCAGCATTTT. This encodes CANSTGQGRNQPQHF.

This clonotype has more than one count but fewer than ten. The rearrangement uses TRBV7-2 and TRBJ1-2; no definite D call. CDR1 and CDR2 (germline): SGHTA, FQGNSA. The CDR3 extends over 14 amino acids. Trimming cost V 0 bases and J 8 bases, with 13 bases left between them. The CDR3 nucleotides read TGTGCCAGCAGCTTAGCGCTGGCCAGTGACGGCTACACCTTC. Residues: CASSLALASDGYTF. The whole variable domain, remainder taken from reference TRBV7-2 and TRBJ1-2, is GAGVSQSPSNKVTEKGKDVELRCDPISGHTALYWYRQSLGQGLEFLIYFQGNSAPDKSGLPSDRFSAERTGGSVSTLTIQRTQQEDSAVYLCASSLALASDGYTFGSGTRLTVV.

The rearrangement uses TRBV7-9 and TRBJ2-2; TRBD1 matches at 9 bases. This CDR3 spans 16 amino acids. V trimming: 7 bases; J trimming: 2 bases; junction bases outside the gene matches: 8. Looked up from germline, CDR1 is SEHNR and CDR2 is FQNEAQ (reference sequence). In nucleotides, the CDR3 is TGTGCCAGCAACGCACCGGGACAGGGCAACACCGGGGAGCTGTTTTTT. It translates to CASNAPGQGNTGELFF. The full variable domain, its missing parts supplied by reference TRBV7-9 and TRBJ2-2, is DTGVSQNPRHKITKRGQNVTFRCDPISEHNRLYWYRQTLGQGPEFLTYFQNEAQLEKSRLLSDRFSAERPKGSFSTLEIQRTEQGDSAMYLCASNAPGQGNTGELFFGEGSRLTVL.

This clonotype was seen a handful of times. DNA of the CDR3: TGTGCCAGCAGTGAAACAGGGGCCGGTGGCTACACCTTC. Its translation: CASSETGAGGYTF. The chain recombines TRBV25-1 with TRBJ1-2; 7 bases are shared with TRBD1. Per the germline V gene, CDR1 is MGHDK and CDR2 is SYGVNS. Trimming cost V 2 bases and J 7 bases; bases outside gene matches: 4. The CDR3 extends over 13 amino acids.

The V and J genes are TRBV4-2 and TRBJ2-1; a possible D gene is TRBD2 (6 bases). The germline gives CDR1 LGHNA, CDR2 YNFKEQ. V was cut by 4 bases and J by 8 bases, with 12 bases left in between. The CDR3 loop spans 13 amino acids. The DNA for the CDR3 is TGTGCCAGCAGCCGAAAACTAGCACATGAGCAGTTCTTC. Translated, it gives CASSRKLAHEQFF.

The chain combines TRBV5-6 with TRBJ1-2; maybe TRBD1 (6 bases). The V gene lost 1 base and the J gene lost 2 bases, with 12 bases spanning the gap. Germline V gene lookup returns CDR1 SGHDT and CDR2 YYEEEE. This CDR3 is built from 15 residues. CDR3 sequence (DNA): TGTGCCAGCAGCTTGATTGGGACACTCAACTATGGCTACACCTTC. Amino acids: CASSLIGTLNYGYTF.

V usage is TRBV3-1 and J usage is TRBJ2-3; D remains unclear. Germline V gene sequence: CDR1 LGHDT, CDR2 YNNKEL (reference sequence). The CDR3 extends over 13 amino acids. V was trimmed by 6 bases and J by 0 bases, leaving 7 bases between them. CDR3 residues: CASRAASTDTQYF. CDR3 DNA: TGTGCCAGCAGGGCGGCCAGCACAGATACGCAGTATTTT.

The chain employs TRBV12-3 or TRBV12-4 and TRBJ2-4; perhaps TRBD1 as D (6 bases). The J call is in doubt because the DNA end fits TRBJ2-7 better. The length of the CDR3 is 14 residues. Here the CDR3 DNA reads TGTGCCAGCAGTTACACAGGGATTTCCTACGAGCAGTACTTC. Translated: CASSYTGISYEQYF.

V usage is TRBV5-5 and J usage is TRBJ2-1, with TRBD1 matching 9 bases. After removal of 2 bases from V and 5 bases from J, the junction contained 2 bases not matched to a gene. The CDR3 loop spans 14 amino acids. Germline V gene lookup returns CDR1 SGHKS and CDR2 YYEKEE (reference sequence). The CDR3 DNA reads TGTGCCAGCAGCTTATACAGGGGGCACAATGAGCAGTTCTTC. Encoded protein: CASSLYRGHNEQFF.

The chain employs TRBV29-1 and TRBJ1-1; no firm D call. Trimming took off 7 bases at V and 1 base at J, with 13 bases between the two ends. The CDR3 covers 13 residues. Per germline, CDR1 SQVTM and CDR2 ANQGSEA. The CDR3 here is CSAMAMGNTEAFF. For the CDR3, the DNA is TGCAGCGCCATGGCAATGGGGAACACTGAAGCTTTCTTT. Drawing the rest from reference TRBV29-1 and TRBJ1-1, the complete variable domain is SAVISQKPSRDICQRGTSLTIQCQVDSQVTMMFWYRQQPGQSLTLIATANQGSEATYESGFVIDKFPISRPNLTFSTLTVSNMSPEDSSIYLCSAMAMGNTEAFFGQGTRLTVV.

The DNA for the CDR3 is TGTGCCAGCAGTATACGCGGGAGTGCCGAGCAGTACTTC. This translates into CASSIRGSAEQYF. This chain joins TRBV12-3 or TRBV12-4 and TRBJ2-5; 7 nucleotides line up with TRBD2. The DNA end favors TRBJ2-7, so the J call may be wrong. The length of the CDR3 is 13 residues.

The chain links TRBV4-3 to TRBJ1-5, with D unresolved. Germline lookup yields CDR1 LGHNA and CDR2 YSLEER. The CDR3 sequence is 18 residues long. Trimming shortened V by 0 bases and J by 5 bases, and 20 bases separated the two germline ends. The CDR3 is CASSQDISGPLNDQPQHF. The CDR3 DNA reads TGCGCCAGCAGCCAAGATATCAGTGGTCCATTGAACGATCAGCCCCAGCATTTT.

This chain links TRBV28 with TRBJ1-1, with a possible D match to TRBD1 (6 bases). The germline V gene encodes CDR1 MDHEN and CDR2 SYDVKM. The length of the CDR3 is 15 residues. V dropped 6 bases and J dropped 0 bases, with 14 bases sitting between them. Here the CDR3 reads CASRPLGHLNTEAFF. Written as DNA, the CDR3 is TGTGCCAGCAGGCCGCTGGGACACCTGAACACTGAAGCTTTCTTT.

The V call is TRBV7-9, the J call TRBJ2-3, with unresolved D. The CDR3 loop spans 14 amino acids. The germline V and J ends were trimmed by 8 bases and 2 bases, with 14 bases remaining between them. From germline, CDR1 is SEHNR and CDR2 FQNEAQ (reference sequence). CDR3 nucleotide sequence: TGTGCCAGCTTGGTGGCAGGCCTCACAGATACGCAGTATTTT. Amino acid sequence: CASLVAGLTDTQYF.

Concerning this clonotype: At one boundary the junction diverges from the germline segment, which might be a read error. The chain's CDR3 is CASSTDTKMTTNEKLFF. In DNA form, the CDR3 reads TGTGCCAGCAGCACCGATACGAAAATGACAACTAACGAAAAACTGTTTTTT. This rearrangement joins TRBV7-9 to TRBJ1-4; no clear D gene. CDR1 is SEHNR, CDR2 FQNEAQ, per germline (reference sequence). The CDR3 loop spans 17 amino acids.

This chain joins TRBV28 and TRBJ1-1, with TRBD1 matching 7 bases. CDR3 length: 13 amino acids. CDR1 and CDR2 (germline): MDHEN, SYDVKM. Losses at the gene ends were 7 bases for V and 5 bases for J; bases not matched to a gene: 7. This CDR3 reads CASKPGQATEAFF. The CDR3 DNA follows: TGTGCCAGCAAACCCGGACAGGCGACTGAAGCTTTCTTT. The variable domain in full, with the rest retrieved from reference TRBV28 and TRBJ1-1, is DVKVTQSSRYLVKRTGEKVFLECVQDMDHENMFWYRQDPGLGLRLIYFSYDVKMKEKGDIPEGYSVSREKKERFSLILESASTNQTSMYLCASKPGQATEAFFGQGTRLTVV.

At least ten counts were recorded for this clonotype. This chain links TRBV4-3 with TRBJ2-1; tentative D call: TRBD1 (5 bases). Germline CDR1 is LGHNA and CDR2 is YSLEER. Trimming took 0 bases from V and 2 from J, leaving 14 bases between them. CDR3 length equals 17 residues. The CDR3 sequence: CASSQDLYMTAYNEQFF. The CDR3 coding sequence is TGCGCCAGCAGCCAAGATTTGTATATGACAGCCTACAATGAGCAGTTCTTC.

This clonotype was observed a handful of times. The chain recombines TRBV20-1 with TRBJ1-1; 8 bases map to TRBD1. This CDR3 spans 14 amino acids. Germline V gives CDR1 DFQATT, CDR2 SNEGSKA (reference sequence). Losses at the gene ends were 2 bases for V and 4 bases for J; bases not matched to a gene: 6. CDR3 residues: CSARPRQGPTEAFF. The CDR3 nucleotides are TGCAGTGCTAGACCTCGACAGGGGCCCACTGAAGCTTTCTTT.

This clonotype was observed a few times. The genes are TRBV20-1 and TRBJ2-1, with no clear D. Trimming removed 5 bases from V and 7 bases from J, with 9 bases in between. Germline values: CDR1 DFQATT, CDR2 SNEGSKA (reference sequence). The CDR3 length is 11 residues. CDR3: CSAPFGNEQFF. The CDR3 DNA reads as TGCAGTGCTCCCTTCGGGAATGAGCAGTTCTTC.

CDR3 nucleotide sequence: TGTGCCAGCAGCTTAAGATCGGCCGGTTCTATAACAGATACGCAGTATTTT. Its protein is CASSLRSAGSITDTQYF. The chain employs TRBV7-3 and TRBJ2-3; D is uncertain. Per germline, CDR1 SGHTA and CDR2 FQGTGA. V was trimmed by 1 base and J by 3 bases, leaving 17 bases between them. This CDR3 region has 17 residues.